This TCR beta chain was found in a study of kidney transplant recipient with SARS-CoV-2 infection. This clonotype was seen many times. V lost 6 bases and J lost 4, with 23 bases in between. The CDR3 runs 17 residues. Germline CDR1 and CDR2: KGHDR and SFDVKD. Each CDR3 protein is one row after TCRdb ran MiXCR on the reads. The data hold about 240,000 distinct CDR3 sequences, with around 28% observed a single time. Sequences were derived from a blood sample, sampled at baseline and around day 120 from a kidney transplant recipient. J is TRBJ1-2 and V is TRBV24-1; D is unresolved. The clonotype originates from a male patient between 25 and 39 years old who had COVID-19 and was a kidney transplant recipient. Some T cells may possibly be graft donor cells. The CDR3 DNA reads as TGTGCCACCAGTCCTAAGGTTAGTACCAGAAAGACCTATGGCTACACCTTC. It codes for CATSPKVSTRKTYGYTF.